These 20 T cell receptor beta chains originate from one sample sequenced in a study of Graves' ophthalmopathy and Graves' hyperthyroidism. Amplification of TCR beta CDR3 regions used RNA transcripts. An opening RT-PCR round employed HTBI primers and preceded a second-round multiplex PCR. TCRdb reanalysed the multiplex PCR reads using MiXCR and keeps one entry per CDR3 protein. The sample has 400,000 or so distinct CDR3 sequences, approximately 18% seen once. The sequencing input was peripheral blood. These receptors were taken from an adult woman with stable Graves' hyperthyroidism.

This clonotype was observed many times. V gene TRBV6-1 combines with J gene TRBJ1-2; perhaps TRBD1 as D (5 bases). CDR1 MNHNS and CDR2 SASEGT come from the germline V gene. V was pared by 5 bases and J by 8 bases, with 12 bases between. The CDR3 runs 12 residues. CDR3: CASSQGGAGYTF. CDR3 DNA: TGTGCCAGCAGTCAAGGAGGGGCCGGCTACACCTTC.

This clonotype was found many times. The genes are TRBV7-2 and TRBJ1-2; TRBD1 matches 9 bases. V trimming: 6 bases; J trimming: 4 bases; junction bases outside the gene matches: 12. The length of the CDR3 is 16 residues. Per the germline V gene, CDR1 is SGHTA and CDR2 is FQGNSA. CDR3 protein: CASRKSPGQGSYGYTF. CDR3 nucleotides: TGTGCCAGCAGAAAATCACCGGGACAGGGAAGCTATGGCTACACCTTC.

Only a few counts were recorded for this clonotype. CDR3 amino acids: CASSLWSGRQPQHF. CDR3 sequence (DNA): TGTGCCAGCAGTTTGTGGTCAGGGAGGCAGCCCCAGCATTTT. The chain employs TRBV28 and TRBJ1-5; weak D call: TRBD1 (5 bases). The CDR3 covers 14 residues. The germline V gene encodes CDR1 MDHEN and CDR2 SYDVKM. V shed 3 bases and J shed 7 bases, with 13 bases lying between them. Full variable domain (remainder filled in from reference TRBV28 and TRBJ1-5): DVKVTQSSRYLVKRTGEKVFLECVQDMDHENMFWYRQDPGLGLRLIYFSYDVKMKEKGDIPEGYSVSREKKERFSLILESASTNQTSMYLCASSLWSGRQPQHFGDGTRLSIL.

The chain is built from TRBV6-2 or TRBV6-3 and TRBJ2-3; no definite D call. Looked up from germline, CDR1 is MNHEY and CDR2 is SVGEGT. The CDR3 sequence is 14 residues long. The V and J ends lost 6 bases and 2 bases respectively, with 12 bases between them. CDR3 bases: TGTGCCAGCAGAGCAGACCCACACACAGATACGCAGTATTTT. This encodes CASRADPHTDTQYF.

This clonotype was seen repeatedly, ten times or more. The gene calls are TRBV27 and TRBJ2-7, with D tentatively TRBD1 (6 bases). Per germline, CDR1 MNHEY and CDR2 SMNVEV (reference sequence). V lost 7 bases and J 0 bases, leaving 19 bases between the germline ends. The CDR3 covers 16 residues. CDR3 in DNA: TGTGCCAGCACCGTAAGGAGACAGGAGCCCTCCTACGAGCAGTACTTC. Translation gives CASTVRRQEPSYEQYF.

This clonotype was seen many times. The chain combines TRBV28 with TRBJ1-3; D remains ambiguous. Trimming removed 5 bases at V and 2 bases at J, with 16 bases between. In germline, CDR1 is MDHEN, CDR2 SYDVKM. The CDR3 is 16 amino acids. CDR3 loop: CASSQASRRPGNTIYF. The CDR3 DNA reads TGTGCCAGCAGTCAGGCCTCAAGGCGGCCTGGAAACACCATATATTTT.

There are many counts of this clonotype. The rearrangement uses TRBV11-2 and TRBJ2-7; 7 bases agree with TRBD1. Germline CDR1 SGHAT, CDR2 FQNNGV. With V trimmed by 5 bases and J by 0 bases, 4 bases remained unmatched. The CDR3 length is 14 residues. The CDR3 sequence is CASSKGQLSYEQYF. Written as DNA, the CDR3 is TGTGCCAGCAGCAAGGGACAGCTCTCCTACGAGCAGTACTTC.

This clonotype came up many times. CDR3 nucleotide sequence: TGTGCCAGCAGTCACAGGGGGGTCGACATTCAGTACTTC. Protein product: CASSHRGVDIQYF. This sequence joins TRBV27 and TRBJ2-4; TRBD1 matches at 8 bases. The CDR3 runs 13 residues. J was trimmed by 8 bases and V by 5 bases; bases with no gene match: 5. CDR1 is MNHEY and CDR2 is SMNVEV in the germline V gene (reference sequence).

This clonotype has at least ten counts. The chain couples TRBV15 to TRBJ1-3; no firm D call. CDR3 length: 14 residues. The germline V and J ends were trimmed by 5 bases and 0 bases, with 8 bases remaining between them. Germline CDR1 is LNHNV and CDR2 is YYDKDF (reference sequence). The CDR3 region is CATSSRGSGNTIYF. The DNA of the CDR3 is TGTGCCACCAGCTCGCGAGGCTCTGGAAACACCATATATTTT.

This clonotype occurred many times. The V gene is TRBV16, the J gene TRBJ1-2; D may be TRBD1 (5 bases). V shed 2 bases and J shed 4 bases, with 14 bases lying between them. The CDR3 sequence is 15 residues long. The germline V gene has CDR1 KGHSY and CDR2 FQNENV. The CDR3 DNA follows: TGTGCCAGCAGCCAAATGAGCGGGGGGTGCTATGGCTACACCTTC. Translating gives CASSQMSGGCYGYTF.

This clonotype was recorded at least ten times. The chain uses TRBV6-1 and TRBJ2-7; 8 nucleotides align to TRBD1. CDR3 length equals 15 residues. Trimming at V came to 5 bases and at J to 2 bases, leaving 8 bases not matched to a gene. Germline V lookup: CDR1 MNHNS, CDR2 SASEGT. CDR3 protein: CASSPTAQGAYEQYF. CDR3 sequence (DNA): TGTGCCAGCAGTCCCACCGCACAGGGGGCCTACGAGCAGTACTTC.

This clonotype was recorded many times. The rearrangement uses TRBV6-5 and TRBJ2-1, with D perhaps matching TRBD1 (6 bases). Germline CDR1 is MNHEY and CDR2 is SVGAGI. CDR3 size: 17 residues. Trimming took off 2 bases at V and 4 bases at J, with 18 bases between the two ends. The CDR3 is CASSYRTGPGTYNEQFF. Here the CDR3 DNA reads TGTGCCAGCAGTTACCGAACCGGCCCTGGGACATACAATGAGCAGTTCTTC.

In its sample, this clonotype was seen many times. The V call is TRBV20-1, the J call TRBJ1-5; D is unclear. This CDR3 is 15 amino acids long. The germline V gene encodes CDR1 DFQATT and CDR2 SNEGSKA (reference sequence). Trimming cost V 1 base and J 7 bases, with 17 bases left between them. The CDR3 here is CSARAAGYPPQPQHF. The DNA of the CDR3 is TGCAGTGCTAGAGCAGCGGGGTACCCTCCCCAGCCCCAGCATTTT.

This clonotype occurred many times. V and J are TRBV6-5 and TRBJ2-7, with 7 bases identical to TRBD1. This CDR3 is built from 15 residues. With 10 bases clipped from V and 5 bases from J, the junction kept 17 bases outside the gene matches. Germline CDR1 reads MNHEY; CDR2 reads SVGAGI. The CDR3 DNA is TGTGCCAACGCCATTGGACAGGCCGTGTCGGACGAGCAGTACTTC. Translated, it gives CANAIGQAVSDEQYF.

The V gene is TRBV6-5, the J gene TRBJ1-5; D is undetermined. Trimming cost V 4 bases and J 6 bases, with 10 bases left between them. CDR1 is MNHEY, CDR2 SVGAGI, per germline. The CDR3 is 13 amino acids. The CDR3 bases are TGTGCCAGCAGTTTCGAAAGGGCTCAGCCCCAGCATTTT. It encodes CASSFERAQPQHF.

J is TRBJ2-7 and V is TRBV6-2 or TRBV6-3; 15 nucleotides line up with TRBD2. Per the germline V gene, CDR1 is MNHEY and CDR2 is SVGEGT. This CDR3 spans 18 amino acids. After removal of 10 bases from V and 0 bases from J, the junction contained 13 bases not matched to a gene. The CDR3 DNA reads TGTGCCACCGGATGGACGGGACTAGCGGGGGGACACTCCTACGAGCAGTACTTC. It translates to CATGWTGLAGGHSYEQYF.

This clonotype came up a few times. This clone may be a read error of a much larger clone one base away. The chain carries TRBV6-2 or TRBV6-3 and TRBJ2-2; perhaps TRBD2 as D (6 bases). CDR3 length: 14 amino acids. The germline V gene encodes CDR1 MNHEY and CDR2 SVGEGT. The chain's CDR3 is CASSLQANTGGLFF. In nucleotides, the CDR3 is TGTGCCAGCAGTTTACAGGCTAACACCGGGGGGCTGTTTTTT.

The genes are TRBV7-8 and TRBJ1-1; no clear D. This CDR3 spans 12 amino acids. Germline-derived CDR1 and CDR2 are SGHVS and FQNEAQ. V lost 5 bases and J 8 bases, leaving 12 bases between the germline ends. In nucleotides, the CDR3 is TGTGCCAGCAGCCACATGGGTGCAGAAGCTTTCTTT. Translation gives CASSHMGAEAFF.

This clonotype was observed many times. The chain couples TRBV2 to TRBJ2-7, with 9 bases matching TRBD2. J gave up 7 bases and V 2 bases, and 12 bases lay outside the gene matches. Germline V gene sequence: CDR1 SNHLY, CDR2 FYNNEI. The CDR3 totals 16 residues. CDR3 sequence: CASSETVAGARREQYF. DNA for the CDR3: TGTGCCAGCAGTGAAACCGTAGCGGGAGCCCGCCGGGAGCAGTACTTC. The whole variable domain, remainder taken from reference TRBV2 and TRBJ2-7, is EPEVTQTPSHQVTQMGQEVILRCVPISNHLYFYWYRQILGQKVEFLVSFYNNEISEKSEIFDDQFSVERPDGSNFTLKIRSTKLEDSAMYFCASSETVAGARREQYFGPGTRLTVT.

This clonotype has a count of ten or more. The rearrangement joins TRBV4-2 to TRBJ2-5; no clear D. The CDR3 spans 16 residues. CDR1 is LGHNA and CDR2 is YNFKEQ in the germline V gene. V shed 0 bases and J shed 1 base, with 12 bases lying between them. The CDR3 DNA is TGTGCCAGCAGCCAAGATTGGCCGAGACGCCAAGAGACCCAGTACTTC. This encodes CASSQDWPRRQETQYF.